This T cell receptor (beta chain) was retrieved from a study of PD-L1 blockade in urothelial cancer. About the study: Patients had received 0 to 3 prior chemotherapy regimens. A median of about 140,000 T cells was found in the blood samples.

Profiling relied on immunoSEQ multiplex PCR, and the TCRdb table lists in-frame clones only, not all of them. This sample has some 40,000 clones, with around nine tenths found just once. General observations from the study: Lower than median blood TCR clonality before treatment predicted better survival.

Of note for this clone: As yet, its antigen is unknown.

V was shortened by 6 bases and J by 3 bases, with 15 bases between the two germline ends. Germline V CDR1 and CDR2: SGHRS, YFSETQ. The CDR3 sequence is 14 residues long. This material consisted of PBMCs, taken around atezolizumab (anti-PD-L1) treatment. This receptor was obtained from a man aged 65 to 85 with urothelial cancer. This chain joins TRBV5-1 and TRBJ1-1; tentatively, D is TRBD1 (5 bases). CDR3: CASKKGHPDTEAFF. The CDR3, as DNA: TGCGCCAGCAAGAAGGGGCACCCTGACACTGAAGCTTTCTTT.